Below, 21 T cell receptor beta chains from the same sample are listed, as sequenced in a study of human T cells and chemical hapten exposure. One entry per CDR3 protein, called by TCRdb with MiXCR from the RACE reads. Among tens of thousands of distinct CDR3 sequences, about 11% were seen once, and the ten largest hold around 2.2%. Regarding time point: patch test 1, 2 weeks after DPC sensitization. Specified treatment: therapeutic diphenylcyclopropenone sensitization with weekly scalp DPC. The sample in question was whole blood, obtained in connection with sensitization to the hapten diphenylcyclopropenone (DPC). The receptors were gathered from a man aged 40-49 years with alopecia areata. Some clones in this sample may be carry-over from other donors' samples.

This clonotype was detected ten times or more. The chain employs TRBV5-1 and TRBJ1-2, with 7 bases that match TRBD1. J was trimmed by 0 bases and V by 7 bases; bases with no gene match: 6. This CDR3 comprises 14 residues. From germline, CDR1 is SGHRS and CDR2 YFSETQ. CDR3 protein: CASGRDSTNYGYTF. CDR3 DNA sequence: TGCGCCAGCGGCCGGGACAGCACTAACTATGGCTACACCTTC. The whole variable domain, remainder taken from reference TRBV5-1 and TRBJ1-2, is KAGVTQTPRYLIKTRGQQVTLSCSPISGHRSVSWYQQTPGQGLQFLFEYFSETQRNKGNFPGRFSGRQFSNSRSEMNVSTLELGDSALYLCASGRDSTNYGYTFGSGTRLTVV.

CDR3 loop: CAISLGQGVNTGELFF. The CDR3 coding sequence is TGTGCCATCAGCTTGGGACAGGGGGTGAACACCGGGGAGCTGTTTTTT. The chain combines TRBV10-3 with TRBJ2-2; 11 nucleotides agree with TRBD1. This CDR3 region has 16 residues. Looked up from germline, CDR1 is ENHRY and CDR2 is SYGVKD. Trimming took 6 bases from V and 1 from J; bases not matched to a gene: 4.

This clonotype was counted only a few times. The chain uses TRBV28 and TRBJ1-2; D is unclear. The V end lost 4 bases, the J end lost 5 bases, and 8 bases lay between the germline ends. Germline CDR1 MDHEN, CDR2 SYDVKM. The CDR3 totals 12 residues. The CDR3 loop reads CASSYSQYGYTF. The CDR3 DNA follows: TGTGCCAGCAGTTACAGTCAATATGGCTACACCTTC.

This chain uses TRBV29-1 with TRBJ2-7, with D perhaps TRBD2 (6 bases). The germline V gene encodes CDR1 SQVTM and CDR2 ANQGSEA. This CDR3 region has 17 residues. V lost 4 bases and J lost 3, with 25 bases in between. The CDR3 loop reads CSVAHPTTPPEGYEQYV. The CDR3 coding sequence is TGCAGCGTTGCTCATCCGACAACACCCCCGGAGGGCTACGAGCAGTACGTC.

In this sample, this clonotype turned up many times. The CDR3 reads CASNRVGEGAFF. Here the CDR3 DNA reads TGTGCCAGCAATAGGGTTGGGGAAGGGGCTTTCTTT. The chain joins TRBV28 to TRBJ1-1; the D is unclear. The CDR3 extends over 12 amino acids. Germline CDR1 reads MDHEN; CDR2 reads SYDVKM. V was trimmed by 7 bases and J by 11 bases, leaving 17 bases between them.

At least ten counts were recorded for this clonotype. The genes are TRBV3-1 and TRBJ1-2; D might be TRBD1 (5 bases). Trimming took 2 bases from V and 4 from J, leaving 11 bases between them. CDR3 length: 14 amino acids. The germline V gene has CDR1 LGHDT and CDR2 YNNKEL (reference sequence). CDR3 nucleotide sequence: TGTGCCAGCAGCCAATCCTGGGGGATCTATGGCTACACCTTC. Its protein product is CASSQSWGIYGYTF.

This clonotype showed up just a few times. The chain joins TRBV11-2 to TRBJ2-5; the D call may be TRBD1 or TRBD2 (5 bases each). V lost 2 bases, J lost 0 bases, and 10 bases lay in between. This CDR3 spans 15 amino acids. The germline gives CDR1 SGHAT, CDR2 FQNNGV. The chain's CDR3 is CASSLLGEYQETQYF. CDR3 DNA: TGTGCCAGCAGCTTACTGGGGGAGTACCAAGAGACCCAGTACTTC.

The chain carries TRBV4-1 and TRBJ1-2; D unclear. The germline CDR1 and CDR2 sequences are MGHRA and YSYEKL. The CDR3 runs to 13 residues. Trimming removed 1 base at V and 8 bases at J, with 11 bases between. CDR3 in DNA: TGCGCCAGCAGCCAAGGAGGGCGGAGGGGCTACACCTTC. It yields the protein CASSQGGRRGYTF.

This clonotype was observed a handful of times. CDR3 residues: CSARGLAGAEQFF. Written as DNA, the CDR3 is TGCAGTGCTAGGGGACTAGCGGGAGCGGAGCAGTTCTTC. This chain connects TRBV20-1 to TRBJ2-1; 14 positions match TRBD2. V was clipped by 3 bases and J by 10 bases; unmatched bases: 2. CDR1 is DFQATT and CDR2 is SNEGSKA in the germline V gene (reference sequence). CDR3 size: 13 residues.

The chain joins TRBV6-5 to TRBJ1-5, with D possibly being TRBD1 (5 bases). This CDR3 has 16 residues. Per the germline V gene, CDR1 is MNHEY and CDR2 is SVGAGI. V was pared by 0 bases and J by 2 bases, with 11 bases between. CDR3 loop: CASSYSGAVGNQPQHF. The CDR3 DNA follows: TGTGCCAGCAGTTACTCCGGGGCAGTCGGCAATCAGCCCCAGCATTTT.

This clonotype has at least ten counts. The V and J genes are TRBV9 and TRBJ1-1, with 7 bases aligning to TRBD1. Germline CDR1 is SGDLS and CDR2 is YYNGEE. The CDR3 runs 13 residues. J lost 4 bases, V lost 4 bases, and 4 bases had no gene match. CDR3 in DNA: TGTGCCAGCAGCTCCAGGGGGGCCACTGAAGCTTTCTTT. It encodes CASSSRGATEAFF.

J is TRBJ2-7 and V is TRBV6-5; tentatively, D is TRBD2 (7 bases). Per germline, CDR1 MNHEY and CDR2 SVGAGI. V lost 5 bases, J lost 9 bases, and 11 bases lay in between. The CDR3 length is 11 residues. CDR3 amino acids: CASSRGAGQYF. CDR3 nucleotide sequence: TGTGCCAGCAGTCGGGGGGCTGGGCAGTACTTC.

The V call is TRBV14, the J call TRBJ2-2, with D maybe TRBD1 (6 bases). The CDR3 is 17 amino acids. The germline V gene encodes CDR1 SGHDN and CDR2 FVKESK. Trimming pared 0 bases from V and 1 base from J, leaving 12 bases between. DNA for the CDR3: TGTGCCAGCAGCCAAGAACGATACAGGGTGAACACCGGGGAGCTGTTTTTT. It codes for CASSQERYRVNTGELFF.

This clonotype was observed a handful of times. This chain links TRBV6-5 with TRBJ2-3; TRBD2 agrees at 9 bases. Losses at the gene ends were 2 bases for V and 6 bases for J; bases not matched to a gene: 3. In germline, CDR1 is MNHEY, CDR2 SVGAGI. The CDR3 covers 14 residues. The CDR3: CASSYGLASDTQYF. The CDR3 DNA is TGTGCCAGCAGTTACGGACTAGCGTCGGATACGCAGTATTTT.

Only a few counts were recorded for this clonotype. This chain connects TRBV24-1 to TRBJ2-1; D is unclear. The CDR3 runs to 12 residues. Germline V gives CDR1 KGHDR, CDR2 SFDVKD. Trimming shortened V by 8 bases and J by 7 bases, and 11 bases separated the two germline ends. The CDR3 is CATNSGRNEQFF. In DNA, the CDR3 is TGTGCCACCAATTCAGGTCGGAATGAGCAGTTCTTC.

The sample holds many counts of this clonotype. The chain carries TRBV12-5 and TRBJ1-5, with D tentatively TRBD1 (6 bases). The CDR3 extends over 14 amino acids. Trimming shortened V by 6 bases and J by 1 base, and 10 bases separated the two germline ends. The germline V gene encodes CDR1 LGHNT and CDR2 FRNRAP. The CDR3 loop is CASGPGQSNQPQHF. The DNA for the CDR3 is TGTGCTAGTGGCCCGGGACAAAGCAATCAGCCCCAGCATTTT.

V is TRBV6-1 and J is TRBJ2-7; the D is unclear. In germline, CDR1 is MNHNS, CDR2 SASEGT. There are 13 residues in the CDR3. The V end lost 1 base, the J end lost 2 bases, and 6 bases lay between the germline ends. The CDR3 DNA reads as TGTGCCAGCAGTGAAGGTCCAGCCTACGAGCAGTACGTC. Its translation: CASSEGPAYEQYV.

This clonotype was seen more than once but under ten times. V is TRBV7-9 and J is TRBJ2-1, with 13 bases aligning to TRBD2. The germline V gene encodes CDR1 SEHNR and CDR2 FQNEAQ (reference sequence). This CDR3 has 19 amino acids. With 5 bases clipped from V and 0 bases from J, the junction kept 10 bases outside the gene matches. CDR3 coding DNA: TGTGCCAGCAGCCCCCGACTAGCGGGAGGTTGGGGCTCCTACAATGAGCAGTTCTTC. This codes for CASSPRLAGGWGSYNEQFF.

This clonotype was seen repeatedly, ten times or more. The rearrangement uses TRBV18 and TRBJ2-7, with D perhaps matching TRBD1 (5 bases). From germline, CDR1 is KGHSH and CDR2 LQKENI. The CDR3 extends over 15 amino acids. Deletions cut 3 bases from V and 3 bases from J, with 15 bases between. The CDR3 reads CASSPQGNANYEQYV. The DNA for the CDR3 is TGTGCCAGCTCACCGCAGGGAAACGCGAACTACGAGCAGTACGTC.

This clonotype was detected ten times or more. The J gene is TRBJ1-2, the V gene TRBV18; 8 positions match TRBD1. Trimming removed 4 bases from V and 3 bases from J; junction bases left unmatched: 1. This CDR3 comprises 13 residues. CDR1 is KGHSH, CDR2 LQKENI, per germline. The CDR3 coding sequence is TGTGCCAGCTCACAGGACAGGGACTATGGCTACACCTTC. The encoded protein is CASSQDRDYGYTF.

This clonotype was seen a handful of times. This chain uses TRBV6-2 or TRBV6-3 with TRBJ2-7, with a possible D match to TRBD2 (6 bases). V was clipped by 5 bases and J by 3 bases, with 11 bases between them. CDR1 and CDR2 (germline): MNHEY, SVGEGT. This CDR3 spans 13 amino acids. The CDR3 is CASSVAEGYEQYF. The CDR3 coding sequence is TGTGCCAGCAGTGTTGCGGAGGGCTACGAGCAGTACTTC.